What follows describes a single T cell receptor beta chain. Antigen specificity is unknown. These data come from a study of OX40 agonist ivuxolimab in advanced cancers. On the study more broadly: At doses from 0.01 to 10 mg/kg, patients were given intravenous ivuxolimab every 2 weeks. Mean age approximately 55 years, range 23 to 79; 82.7% male. Study results and limitations: Low levels of normalized T-cell clonal expansion also appeared in some nonresponders.

V shed 8 bases and J 2 bases; nucleotides not matched to a gene: 8. Germline V gives CDR1 PRHDT, CDR2 FYEKMQ (reference sequence). This CDR3 is 14 amino acids long. Here immunoSEQ multiplex PCR was the method, and the copy in TCRdb shows in-frame clones only, minus some. The sample gives about 50,000 clones, roughly nine tenths of which show up once; roughly 5.7% is in the top ten. This rearrangement joins TRBV13 to TRBJ1-2; TRBD1 matches 7 bases. This clonotype originated in an adult with an advanced solid tumor such as melanoma, head and neck, liver or kidney cancer. Sequences were derived from CD4+ or CD8+ T cells sorted from blood, sampled in a trial of the OX40 agonist ivuxolimab. CDR3 protein: CASGERGQNYGYTF. The CDR3 nucleotides read TGTGCCAGCGGTGAACGGGGACAGAACTATGGCTACACCTTC.